Sequencing of this T cell receptor beta chain was carried out in a study of tissue T cells after allogeneic stem cell transplantation. Whole-study findings and limits: Anatomically similar tissues had similar TCR repertoires within each patient.

This CDR3 has 13 amino acids. The germline gives CDR1 KGHTA, CDR2 FQNQQP. Regarding time point: mouse harvest day 14 after allogeneic transplant. Each mouse received 10^7 T-cell-depleted marrow cells plus 10^6 splenic CD5+ T cells by tail vein. TCRdb's copy holds only in-frame clones and misses some; the assay was immunoSEQ multiplex PCR. The sample lists 4,000 to 4,500 clones; over 40% were seen once. Remarks on this clone: Its antigen is still unknown. The gene symbols are mouse symbols. The CDR3 is cut off 1 residue early in the read; its end comes from the germline J gene.

This TCR came from a female BALB/c mouse given C57BL/6 T cells with graft-versus-host disease after an allogeneic hematopoietic cell transplant. The rearrangement links TRBV23 to TRBJ1-4. The sample was lymph node tissue. The sequenced part of the CDR3 DNA is TGCTCCAGCAGTCAATCGACCAACGAAAGATTATTT. Encoded protein: CSSSQSTNERLF. The entire CDR3 protein is CSSSQSTNERLFF.